The entry below describes one T cell receptor (beta chain). The data originate from a study of blood T cell repertoires in COVID-19. Study in general: COVID-19 samples, acute and convalescent, were from the United States, Italy and Spain.

Trimming took 2 bases from V and 4 from J, leaving 14 bases between them. The CDR3 consists of 16 residues. Per the germline V gene, CDR1 is LNHDA and CDR2 is SQIVND (reference sequence). Original data processing: Nucleated cell counts were estimated from reference gene primer amplification. Assay used: immunoSEQ multiplex PCR; TCRdb lists only in-frame clones, some missing. For V, J and clone size, that table is used; D and trimming come from the DNA. The data show around 360,000 clones, with more than 75% seen just once and under 11% held by the top ten. This clonotype was sampled from a woman under 40 with COVID-19, enrolled during active disease. The specimen sequenced was peripheral blood. The V and J genes are TRBV19 and TRBJ2-2; the D is unclear. CDR3 in DNA: TGTGCCAGTAGTATAAAACGCGGTCGTTTCACCGGGGAGCTGTTTTTT. This gives the protein CASSIKRGRFTGELFF.